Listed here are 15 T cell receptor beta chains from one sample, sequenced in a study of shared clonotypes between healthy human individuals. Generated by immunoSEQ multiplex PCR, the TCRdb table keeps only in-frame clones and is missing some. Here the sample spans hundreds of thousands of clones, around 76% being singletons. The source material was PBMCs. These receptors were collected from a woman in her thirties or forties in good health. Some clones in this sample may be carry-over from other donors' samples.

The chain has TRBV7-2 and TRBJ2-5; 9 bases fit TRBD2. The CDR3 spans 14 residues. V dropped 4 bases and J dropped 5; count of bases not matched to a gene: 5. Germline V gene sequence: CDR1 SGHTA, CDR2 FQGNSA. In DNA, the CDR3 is TGTGCCAGCAGCTCACTAGCGGGCTTGGAGACCCAGTACTTC. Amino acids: CASSSLAGLETQYF. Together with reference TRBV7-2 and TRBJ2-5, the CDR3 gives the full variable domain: GAGVSQSPSNKVTEKGKDVELRCDPISGHTALYWYRQSLGQGLEFLIYFQGNSAPDKSGLPSDRFSAERTGGSVSTLTIQRTQQEDSAVYLCASSSLAGLETQYFGPGTRLLVL.

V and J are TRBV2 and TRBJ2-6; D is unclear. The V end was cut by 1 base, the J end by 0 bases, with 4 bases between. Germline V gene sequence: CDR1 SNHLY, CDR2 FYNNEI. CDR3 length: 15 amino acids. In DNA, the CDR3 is TGTGCCAGCAGTGAAGAGCACTCTGGGGCCAACGTCCTGACTTTC. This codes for CASSEEHSGANVLTF.

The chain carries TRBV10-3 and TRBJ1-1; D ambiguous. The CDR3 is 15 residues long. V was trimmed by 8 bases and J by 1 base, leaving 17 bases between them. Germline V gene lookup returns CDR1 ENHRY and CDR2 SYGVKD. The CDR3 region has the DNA TGTGCCATCGCCCTTACCCTAGGGCAGAACACTGAAGCTTTCTTT. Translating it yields CAIALTLGQNTEAFF.

The CDR3 reads CASSLSGGYEQYF. CDR3 in DNA: TGTGCCAGCAGTTTGTCAGGGGGCTACGAGCAGTACTTC. The genes are TRBV28 and TRBJ2-7, with TRBD1 identical over 7 bases. The CDR3 sequence is 13 residues long. Germline CDR1 and CDR2: MDHEN and SYDVKM. The trim removed 3 bases at V and 3 bases at J, leaving 2 bases unmatched.

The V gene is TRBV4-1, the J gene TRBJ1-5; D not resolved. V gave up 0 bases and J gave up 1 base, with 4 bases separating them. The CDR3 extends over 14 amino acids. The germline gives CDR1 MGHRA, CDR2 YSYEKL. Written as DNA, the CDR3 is TGCGCCAGCAGCCAAGATGGCAGCAATCAGCCCCAGCATTTT. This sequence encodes CASSQDGSNQPQHF.

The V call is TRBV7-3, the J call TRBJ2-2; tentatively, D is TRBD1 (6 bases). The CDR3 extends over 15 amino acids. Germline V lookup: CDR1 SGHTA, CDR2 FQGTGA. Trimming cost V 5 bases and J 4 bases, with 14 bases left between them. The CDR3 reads CASSPQTGLTGELFF. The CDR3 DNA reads TGTGCCAGCAGCCCACAGACAGGCCTCACCGGGGAGCTGTTTTTT.

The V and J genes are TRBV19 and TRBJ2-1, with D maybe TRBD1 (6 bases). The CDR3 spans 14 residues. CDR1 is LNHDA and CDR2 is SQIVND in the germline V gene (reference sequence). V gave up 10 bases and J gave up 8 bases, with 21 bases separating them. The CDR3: CATQGSRNSDEQFF. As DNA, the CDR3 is TGTGCCACTCAGGGGTCGAGGAACAGCGATGAGCAGTTCTTC.

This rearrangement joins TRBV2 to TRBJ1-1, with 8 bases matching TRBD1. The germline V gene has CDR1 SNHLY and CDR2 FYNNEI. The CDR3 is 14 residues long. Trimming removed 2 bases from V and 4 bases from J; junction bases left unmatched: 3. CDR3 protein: CASSEITGGTEAFF. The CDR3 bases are TGTGCCAGCAGTGAAATAACAGGGGGCACTGAAGCTTTCTTT.

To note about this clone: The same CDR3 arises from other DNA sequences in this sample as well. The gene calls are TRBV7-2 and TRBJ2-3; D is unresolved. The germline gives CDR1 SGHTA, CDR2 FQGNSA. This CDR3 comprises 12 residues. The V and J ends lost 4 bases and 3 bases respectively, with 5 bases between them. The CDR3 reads CASSSRTDTQYF. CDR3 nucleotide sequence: TGTGCCAGCAGCTCCCGGACAGATACGCAGTATTTT.

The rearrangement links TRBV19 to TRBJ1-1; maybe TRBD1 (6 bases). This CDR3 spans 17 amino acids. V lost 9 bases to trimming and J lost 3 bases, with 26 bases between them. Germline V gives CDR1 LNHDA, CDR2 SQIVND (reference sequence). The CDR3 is CARPAGQPPGRDTEAFF. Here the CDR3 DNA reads TGTGCCAGACCTGCTGGACAGCCACCTGGAAGGGACACTGAAGCTTTCTTT.

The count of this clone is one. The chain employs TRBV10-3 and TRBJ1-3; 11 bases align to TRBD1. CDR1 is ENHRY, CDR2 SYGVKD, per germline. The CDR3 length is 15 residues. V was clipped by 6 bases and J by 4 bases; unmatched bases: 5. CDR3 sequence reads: CAISPGQGEGNTIYF. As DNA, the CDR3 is TGTGCCATCAGCCCGGGACAGGGGGAAGGAAACACCATATATTTT.

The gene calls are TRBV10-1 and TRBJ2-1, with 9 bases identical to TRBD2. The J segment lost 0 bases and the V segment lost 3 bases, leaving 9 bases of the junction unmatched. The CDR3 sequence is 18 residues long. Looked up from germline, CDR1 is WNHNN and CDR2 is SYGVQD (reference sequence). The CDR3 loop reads CASSDLAGLSSSYNEQFF. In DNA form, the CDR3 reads TGCGCCAGCAGTGACCTAGCGGGATTATCGAGCTCCTACAATGAGCAGTTCTTC.

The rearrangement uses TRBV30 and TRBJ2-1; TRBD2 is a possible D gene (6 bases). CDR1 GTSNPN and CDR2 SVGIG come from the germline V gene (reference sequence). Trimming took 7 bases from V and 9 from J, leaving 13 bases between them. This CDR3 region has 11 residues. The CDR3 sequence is CASLPGGEQFF. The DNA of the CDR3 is TGTGCCTCCCTCCCCGGGGGTGAGCAGTTCTTC.

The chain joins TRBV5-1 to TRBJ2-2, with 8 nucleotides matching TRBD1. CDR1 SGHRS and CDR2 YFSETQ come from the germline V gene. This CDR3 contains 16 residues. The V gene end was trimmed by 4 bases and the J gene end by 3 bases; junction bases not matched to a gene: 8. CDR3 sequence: CASSLGQGVYTGELFF. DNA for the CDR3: TGCGCCAGCAGCCTAGGACAGGGTGTCTACACCGGGGAGCTGTTTTTT.

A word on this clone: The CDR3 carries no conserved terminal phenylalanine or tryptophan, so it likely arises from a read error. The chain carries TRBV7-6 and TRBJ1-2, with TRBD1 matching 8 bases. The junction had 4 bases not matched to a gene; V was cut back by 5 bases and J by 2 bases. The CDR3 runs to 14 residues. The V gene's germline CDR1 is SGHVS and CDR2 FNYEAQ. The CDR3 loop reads CASSPRTGNYGYTL. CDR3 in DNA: TGTGCCAGCAGCCCCCGGACAGGGAACTATGGCTACACCCTC.